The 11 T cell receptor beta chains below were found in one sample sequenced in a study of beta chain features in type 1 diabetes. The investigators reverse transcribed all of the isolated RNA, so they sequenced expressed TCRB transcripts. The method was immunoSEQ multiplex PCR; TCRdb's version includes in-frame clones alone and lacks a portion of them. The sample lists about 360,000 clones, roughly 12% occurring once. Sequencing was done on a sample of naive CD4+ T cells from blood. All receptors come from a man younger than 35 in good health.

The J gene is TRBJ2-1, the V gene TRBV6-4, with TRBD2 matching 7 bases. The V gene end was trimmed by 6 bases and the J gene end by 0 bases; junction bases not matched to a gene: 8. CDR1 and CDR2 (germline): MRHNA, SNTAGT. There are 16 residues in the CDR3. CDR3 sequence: CASSDTWGGSYNEQFF. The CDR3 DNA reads TGTGCCAGCAGCGACACATGGGGGGGCTCCTACAATGAGCAGTTCTTC.

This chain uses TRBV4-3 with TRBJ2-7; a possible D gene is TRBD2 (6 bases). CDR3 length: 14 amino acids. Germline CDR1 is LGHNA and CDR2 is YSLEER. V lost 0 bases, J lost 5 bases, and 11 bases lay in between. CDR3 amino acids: CASSQEAGGNEQYF. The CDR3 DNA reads TGCGCCAGCAGCCAAGAAGCTGGGGGGAACGAGCAGTACTTC.

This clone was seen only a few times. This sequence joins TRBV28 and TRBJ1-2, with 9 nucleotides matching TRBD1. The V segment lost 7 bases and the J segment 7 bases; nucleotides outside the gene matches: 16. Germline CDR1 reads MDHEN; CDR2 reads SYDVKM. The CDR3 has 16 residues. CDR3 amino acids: CASNRPPATGGSGYTF. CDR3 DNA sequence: TGTGCCAGCAACCGGCCCCCCGCGACAGGGGGTAGTGGCTACACCTTC.

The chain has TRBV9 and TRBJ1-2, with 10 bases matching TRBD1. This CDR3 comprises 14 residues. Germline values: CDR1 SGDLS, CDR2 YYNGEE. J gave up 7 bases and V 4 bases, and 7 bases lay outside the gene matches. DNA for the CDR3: TGTGCCAGCAGCATAGGACAGGGGGTCACTGGCTACACCTTC. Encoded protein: CASSIGQGVTGYTF.

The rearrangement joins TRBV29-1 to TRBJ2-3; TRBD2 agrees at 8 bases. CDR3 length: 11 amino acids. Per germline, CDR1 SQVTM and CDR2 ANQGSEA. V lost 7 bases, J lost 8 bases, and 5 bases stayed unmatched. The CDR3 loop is CSALGGGTQYF. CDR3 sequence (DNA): TGCAGCGCTCTCGGGGGGGGTACGCAGTATTTT.

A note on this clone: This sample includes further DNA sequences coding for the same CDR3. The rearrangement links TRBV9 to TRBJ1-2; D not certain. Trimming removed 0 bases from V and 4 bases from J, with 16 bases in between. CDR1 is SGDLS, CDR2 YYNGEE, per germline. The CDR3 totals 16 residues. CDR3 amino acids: CASSVVQETLGYGYTF. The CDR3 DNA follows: TGTGCCAGCAGCGTAGTCCAGGAAACTTTAGGCTATGGCTACACCTTC.

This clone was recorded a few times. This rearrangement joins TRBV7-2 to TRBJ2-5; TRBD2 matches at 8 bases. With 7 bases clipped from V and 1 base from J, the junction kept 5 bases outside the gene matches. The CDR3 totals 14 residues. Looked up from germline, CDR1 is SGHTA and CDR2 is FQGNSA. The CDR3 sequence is CASTRSGSQETQYF. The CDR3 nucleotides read TGTGCCAGCACCCGGAGCGGGAGCCAAGAGACCCAGTACTTC. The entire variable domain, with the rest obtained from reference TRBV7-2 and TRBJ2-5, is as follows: GAGVSQSPSNKVTEKGKDVELRCDPISGHTALYWYRQSLGQGLEFLIYFQGNSAPDKSGLPSDRFSAERTGGSVSTLTIQRTQQEDSAVYLCASTRSGSQETQYFGPGTRLLVL.

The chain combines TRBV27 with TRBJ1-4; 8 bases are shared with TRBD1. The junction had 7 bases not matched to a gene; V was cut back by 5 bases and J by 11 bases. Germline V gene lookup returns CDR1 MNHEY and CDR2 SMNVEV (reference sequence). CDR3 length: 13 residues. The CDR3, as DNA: TGTGCCAGCAGTACACGGACAGGGTACAAACTGTTTTTT. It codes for CASSTRTGYKLFF.

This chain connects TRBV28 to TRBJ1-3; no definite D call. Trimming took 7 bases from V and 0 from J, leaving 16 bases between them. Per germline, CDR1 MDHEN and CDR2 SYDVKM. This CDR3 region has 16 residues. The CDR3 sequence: CASTKFRGSSGNTIYF. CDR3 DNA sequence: TGTGCCAGCACCAAATTCCGAGGAAGCTCTGGAAACACCATATATTTT.

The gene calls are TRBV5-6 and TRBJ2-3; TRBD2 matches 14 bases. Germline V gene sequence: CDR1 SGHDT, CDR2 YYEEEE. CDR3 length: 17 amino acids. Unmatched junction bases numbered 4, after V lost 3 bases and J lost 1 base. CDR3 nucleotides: TGTGCCAGCAGCTGGGGACTAGCGGGAGTCGGCACAGATACGCAGTATTTT. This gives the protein CASSWGLAGVGTDTQYF.

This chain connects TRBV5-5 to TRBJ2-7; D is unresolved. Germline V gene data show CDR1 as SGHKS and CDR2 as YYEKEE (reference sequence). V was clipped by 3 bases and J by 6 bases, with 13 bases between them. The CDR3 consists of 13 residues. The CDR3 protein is CASSSPGPFEQYF. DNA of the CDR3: TGTGCCAGCAGCTCCCCGGGTCCCTTCGAGCAGTACTTC.